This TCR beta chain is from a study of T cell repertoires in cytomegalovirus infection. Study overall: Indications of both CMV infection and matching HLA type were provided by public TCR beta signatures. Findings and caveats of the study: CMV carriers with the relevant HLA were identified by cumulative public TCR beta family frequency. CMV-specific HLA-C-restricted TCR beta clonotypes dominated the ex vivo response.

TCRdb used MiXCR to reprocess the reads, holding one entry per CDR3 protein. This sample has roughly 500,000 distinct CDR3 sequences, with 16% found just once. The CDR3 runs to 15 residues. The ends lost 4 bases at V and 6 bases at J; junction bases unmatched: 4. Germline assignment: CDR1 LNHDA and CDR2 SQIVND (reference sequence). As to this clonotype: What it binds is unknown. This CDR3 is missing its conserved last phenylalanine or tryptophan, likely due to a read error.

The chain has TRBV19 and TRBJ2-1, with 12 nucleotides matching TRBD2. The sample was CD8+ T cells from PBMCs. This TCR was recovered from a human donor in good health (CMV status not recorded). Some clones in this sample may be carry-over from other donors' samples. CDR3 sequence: CASSTASGRGNEQFL. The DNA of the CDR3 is TGTGCCAGTAGTACGGCTAGCGGGAGGGGCAATGAGCAGTTCTTA.